A single T cell receptor (beta chain) is shown here with its context. Its antigen is not known. One end of the junction is discordant with germline, which a read error may explain. These data are taken from a study of CD8 T cells in ankylosing spondylitis. The study's findings and limits: A motif of eight highly homologous TCR beta variants was seen as apparently characteristic of ankylosing spondylitis blood.

MiXCR was run by TCRdb on the 5' RACE reads, yielding one entry per CDR3 protein. Of hundreds of thousands of distinct CDR3 sequences in the sample, about 11% were seen once. The CDR3 runs 16 residues. The germline V gene has CDR1 SGHVS and CDR2 FQNEAQ. Material: blood, either unsorted or a sorted T cell fraction (not recorded which). The receptor was isolated from a male donor with ankylosing spondylitis. The rearrangement links TRBV7-8 to TRBJ2-1; the match to TRBD2 covers 7 bases. In DNA, the CDR3 is TGTGCCAGCAGCTCACTCGGGGACTACTCCTACAATGAGAAGTTCTTC. Its protein is CASSSLGDYSYNEKFF.